One and the same sample provided the 19 T cell receptor beta chains below, sequenced in a study of early T cells in non-severe SARS-CoV-2 infection. TCRdb processed the 5' RACE reads anew with MiXCR; each CDR3 protein has one entry. This table holds about 60,000 distinct CDR3 sequences, just over 20% found once. Sequenced material: whole blood, taken at baseline. These receptors were collected from an adult who was a healthcare worker with PCR-confirmed SARS-CoV-2 infection or an uninfected control (not recorded which).

This sequence joins TRBV11-2 and TRBJ2-1, with TRBD2 matching 10 bases. J was trimmed by 8 bases and V by 7 bases; bases with no gene match: 14. Germline values: CDR1 SGHAT, CDR2 FQNNGV. This CDR3 has 16 residues. CDR3 residues: CASNDIVLAGEDEQFF. The CDR3 DNA sequence: TGTGCCAGCAACGATATCGTCCTAGCGGGGGAGGATGAGCAGTTCTTC.

V gene TRBV12-3 or TRBV12-4 combines with J gene TRBJ1-5; TRBD1 might be the D (5 bases). Deletions cut 6 bases from V and 3 bases from J, with 12 bases between. CDR3 length: 14 residues. The CDR3 DNA is TGTGCCAGCAGGGGCCCGGGGGACAATCAGCCCCAGCATTTT. Translation: CASRGPGDNQPQHF.

The chain employs TRBV5-1 and TRBJ2-3, with 11 bases lining up with TRBD1. J lost 2 bases, V lost 4 bases, and 6 bases had no gene match. From germline, CDR1 is SGHRS and CDR2 YFSETQ. This CDR3 region has 16 residues. In nucleotides, the CDR3 is TGCGCCAGCAGCACGGGACAGGGGGTGACCACAGATACGCAGTATTTT. It yields the protein CASSTGQGVTTDTQYF.

V gene TRBV12-3 or TRBV12-4 combines with J gene TRBJ1-2; weak D call: TRBD1 (6 bases). The CDR3 covers 13 residues. The V end was cut by 6 bases, the J end by 8 bases, with 16 bases between. The CDR3 is CASRPDRPWGYTF. CDR3 bases: TGTGCCAGCAGACCAGACAGGCCCTGGGGCTACACCTTC.

This clonotype was recorded a few times. The rearrangement uses TRBV29-1 and TRBJ1-2; D is uncertain. V gave up 3 bases and J gave up 7 bases, with 0 bases separating them. Looked up from germline, CDR1 is SQVTM and CDR2 is ANQGSEA. The CDR3 runs 8 residues. The CDR3 loop reads CSVDGYTF. For the CDR3, the DNA is TGCAGCGTTGATGGCTACACCTTC.

The chain joins TRBV10-2 to TRBJ1-5; 7 nucleotides align to TRBD1. Trimming removed 3 bases from V and 7 bases from J; junction bases left unmatched: 3. The CDR3 loop spans 13 amino acids. Per the germline V gene, CDR1 is WSHSY and CDR2 is SAAADI. The CDR3 region is CASSDTGVQPQHF. Written as DNA, the CDR3 is TGCGCCAGCAGTGACACAGGGGTACAGCCCCAGCATTTT.

The chain uses TRBV3-1 and TRBJ2-7, with 7 positions matching TRBD1. The CDR3 contains 14 residues. Germline lookup yields CDR1 LGHDT and CDR2 YNNKEL (reference sequence). J was trimmed by 2 bases and V by 1 base; bases with no gene match: 2. This CDR3 reads CASSQAQGAYEQYF. CDR3 nucleotides: TGTGCCAGCAGCCAAGCTCAGGGGGCCTACGAGCAGTACTTC.

V and J are TRBV19 and TRBJ1-2; 7 nucleotides line up with TRBD1. The V gene's germline CDR1 is LNHDA and CDR2 SQIVND (reference sequence). The V segment lost 5 bases and the J segment 9 bases; nucleotides outside the gene matches: 3. The CDR3 spans 11 residues. The CDR3 region is CASSRQGSYTF. Here the CDR3 DNA reads TGTGCCAGTAGTCGACAGGGCAGCTACACCTTC.

This clonotype has only a few counts. This rearrangement joins TRBV4-1 to TRBJ2-1; no reliable D call. Trimming cost V 0 bases and J 7 bases, with 4 bases left between them. Looked up from germline, CDR1 is MGHRA and CDR2 is YSYEKL. The CDR3 is made up of 12 amino acids. As DNA, the CDR3 is TGCGCCAGCAGCCAAGAGGGTAATGAGCAGTTCTTC. This codes for CASSQEGNEQFF.

This clonotype was seen more than once but under ten times. J is TRBJ2-7 and V is TRBV7-8; 9 bases agree with TRBD1. V shed 3 bases and J 1 base; nucleotides not matched to a gene: 7. CDR1 and CDR2 from the germline V gene are SGHVS and FQNEAQ. CDR3 length equals 16 residues. CDR3 coding DNA: TGTGCCAGCAGCTTCACAGGGGGCCTCTCTTCCTACGAGCAGTACTTC. As protein: CASSFTGGLSSYEQYF.

In this sample, this clonotype turned up many times. The CDR3, as DNA: TGTGCCAGCAGCCCCGGACTAGCGGGGGATGGGTCCAAAAACATTCAGTACTTC. Protein sequence: CASSPGLAGDGSKNIQYF. V usage is TRBV4-2 and J usage is TRBJ2-4; 13 bases align to TRBD2. Looked up from germline, CDR1 is LGHNA and CDR2 is YNFKEQ. V trimming: 4 bases; J trimming: 2 bases; junction bases outside the gene matches: 8. The CDR3 consists of 18 residues.

This clonotype showed up just a few times. J is TRBJ1-2 and V is TRBV19; the D is unclear. This CDR3 contains 15 residues. CDR1 is LNHDA and CDR2 is SQIVND in the germline V gene (reference sequence). V was clipped by 6 bases and J by 4 bases, with 18 bases between them. This CDR3 is CASSGLGPTIYGYTF. The CDR3 coding sequence is TGTGCCAGTAGCGGGCTTGGACCCACAATCTATGGCTACACCTTC.

The chain uses TRBV7-8 and TRBJ2-7, with a weak D call TRBD1 (6 bases). CDR1 and CDR2 from the germline V gene are SGHVS and FQNEAQ. The CDR3 covers 17 residues. Trimming pared 7 bases from V and 3 bases from J, leaving 25 bases between. The CDR3 nucleotides read TGTGCCAGCACCCTCTCCCCCCCGGGACAAGCCTTCTACGAGCAGTACTTC. It encodes CASTLSPPGQAFYEQYF.

This clonotype was detected a few times. J is TRBJ2-1 and V is TRBV7-2; TRBD2 matches 8 bases. This CDR3 has 15 amino acids. Trimming took 3 bases from V and 8 from J; bases not matched to a gene: 9. Per the germline V gene, CDR1 is SGHTA and CDR2 is FQGNSA. The CDR3 reads CASSFRGGQVHEQFF. The DNA for the CDR3 is TGTGCCAGCAGCTTTCGGGGGGGCCAAGTCCATGAGCAGTTCTTC.

This clonotype was counted many times. CDR3 sequence reads: CASSFQPRARDTEAFF. The CDR3, as DNA: TGCGCCAGCAGCTTCCAGCCCAGGGCGCGAGACACTGAAGCTTTCTTT. The chain uses TRBV4-1 and TRBJ1-1; possibly TRBD1 for D (5 bases). Germline V lookup: CDR1 MGHRA, CDR2 YSYEKL. The CDR3 has 16 residues. V was cut by 5 bases and J by 3 bases, with 19 bases left in between.

The V and J genes are TRBV10-3 and TRBJ1-6; D is possibly TRBD1 (5 bases). V gave up 2 bases and J gave up 10 bases, with 9 bases separating them. Germline CDR1 and CDR2: ENHRY and SYGVKD. This CDR3 comprises 13 residues. CDR3 region: CAISEGRGSPLHF. CDR3 sequence (DNA): TGTGCCATCAGTGAGGGGCGGGGGTCACCCCTCCACTTT.

The V call is TRBV6-6, the J call TRBJ1-6, with D possibly matching TRBD1 (5 bases). Trimming removed 4 bases at V and 7 bases at J, with 11 bases between. Germline-derived CDR1 and CDR2 are MNHNY and SVGAGI (reference sequence). The CDR3 spans 14 residues. The CDR3 DNA reads TGTGCCAGCAGTTCCCAGGGCATGAATTCACCCCTCCACTTT. Protein sequence: CASSSQGMNSPLHF.

The V and J genes are TRBV5-5 and TRBJ2-4; D call uncertain. V gave up 0 bases and J gave up 2 bases, with 9 bases separating them. The CDR3 length is 15 residues. Germline V gene lookup returns CDR1 SGHKS and CDR2 YYEKEE (reference sequence). The CDR3 coding sequence is TGTGCCAGCAGCTTGGATGGGTTATCCAAAAACATTCAGTACTTC. It yields the protein CASSLDGLSKNIQYF. The whole variable domain, remainder taken from reference TRBV5-5 and TRBJ2-4, is DAGVTQSPTHLIKTRGQQVTLRCSPISGHKSVSWYQQVLGQGPQFIFQYYEKEERGRGNFPDRFSARQFPNYSSELNVNALLLGDSALYLCASSLDGLSKNIQYFGAGTRLSVL.

The rearrangement links TRBV10-1 to TRBJ2-2; D unresolved. V was clipped by 8 bases and J by 1 base, with 5 bases between them. Germline V gives CDR1 WNHNN, CDR2 SYGVQD (reference sequence). The CDR3 runs to 12 residues. The CDR3 reads CASAGNTGELFF. In DNA form, the CDR3 reads TGCGCCAGCGCAGGGAACACCGGGGAGCTGTTTTTT.